Here is one TCR beta chain with its context. The sample originates from a study of OX40 agonist ivuxolimab in advanced cancers. Some clones are missing from TCRdb's copy, which holds only in-frame ones; the method was immunoSEQ multiplex PCR. The data hold 130,000 or so clones, with roughly 93% observed a single time. The receptor comes from an adult with an advanced solid tumor such as melanoma, head and neck, liver or kidney cancer. The input for sequencing was CD4+ or CD8+ T cells sorted from blood, taken in a trial of the OX40 agonist ivuxolimab.

As DNA, the CDR3 is TGTGCCAGCAGTCCCACTCCTCGACAGGGCCAAGAGACCCAGTACTTC. Translation gives CASSPTPRQGQETQYF. The chain uses TRBV7-8 and TRBJ2-5; the match to TRBD1 covers 7 bases. CDR1 is SGHVS, CDR2 FQNEAQ, per germline. CDR3 length equals 16 residues. V lost 6 bases and J lost 1; bases outside the gene matches: 11. Complete variable domain (other parts from reference TRBV7-8 and TRBJ2-5): GAGVSQSPRYKVAKRGQDVALRCDPISGHVSLFWYQQALGQGPEFLTYFQNEAQLDKSGLPSDRFFAERPEGSVSTLKIQRTQQEDSAVYLCASSPTPRQGQETQYFGPGTRLLVL.